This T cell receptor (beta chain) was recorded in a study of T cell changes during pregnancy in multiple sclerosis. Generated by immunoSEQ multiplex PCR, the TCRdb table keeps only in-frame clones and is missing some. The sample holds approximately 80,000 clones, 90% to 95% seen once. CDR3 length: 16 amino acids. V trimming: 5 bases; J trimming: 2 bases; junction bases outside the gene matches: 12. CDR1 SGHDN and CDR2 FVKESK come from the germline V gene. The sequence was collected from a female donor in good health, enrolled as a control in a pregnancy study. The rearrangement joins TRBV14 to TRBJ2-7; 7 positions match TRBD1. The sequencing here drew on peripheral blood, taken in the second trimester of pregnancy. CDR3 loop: CASSLPGTEYPYEQYF. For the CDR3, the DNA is TGTGCCAGCAGCTTACCCGGGACAGAGTACCCCTACGAGCAGTACTTC.